Listed below are T cell receptor beta chains from one sample, sequenced in a study of blood T cell repertoires in COVID-19. This table comes from immunoSEQ multiplex PCR, and its TCRdb copy is limited to in-frame clones, with some not included. Altogether about 120,000 clones are present, about 79% being singletons, with the ten largest covering approximately 2.5%. Sequencing input: peripheral blood. These receptor sequences come from an older man with acute or convalescent COVID-19. The CDR3 runs from the conserved cysteine through the conserved F or W. The D gene is left open where the match is weak. Clone size, where shown, is once, few, many, or a class for clones that have expanded.

clone_size	j_call	v_call	d_call	cdr3_aa	cdr3_nt
NA	TRBJ1-2	TRBV5-1	TRBD1	CASSLEGRQGTYGYTF	TGCGCCAGCAGCTTGGAGGGGAGACAGGGGACCTATGGCTACACCTTC
NA	TRBJ2-3	TRBV5-1	TRBD2	CASSLAGSGDTDTQYF	TGCGCCAGCAGCTTGGCGGGTAGCGGGGACACAGATACGCAGTATTTT
NA	TRBJ1-1	TRBV6-2/TRBV6-3	NA	CASSYSIPSTEAFF	TGTGCCAGCAGTTACTCAATCCCTTCCACTGAAGCTTTCTTT
NA	TRBJ1-5	TRBV6-6	TRBD1	CASSSADRGGQPQHF	TGTGCCAGCAGTTCGGCCGACAGGGGGGGTCAGCCCCAGCATTTT
NA	TRBJ2-2	TRBV3-1/TRBV3-2	NA	CASSQDLWRTLSMRDGELFF	TGTGCCAGCAGCCAAGATCTTTGGAGGACCCTCTCCATGCGGGACGGGGAGCTGTTTTTT
NA	TRBJ1-5	TRBV18	TRBD1	CASSRGQGLINQPQHF	TGTGCCAGCTCCAGAGGACAGGGATTAATCAATCAGCCCCAGCATTTT
few	TRBJ1-6	TRBV5-6	NA	CASSLGTSLGGNSPLHF	TGTGCCAGCAGCTTGGGGACTTCCCTAGGGGGAAATTCACCCCTCCACTTT
NA	TRBJ2-2	TRBV5-1	NA	CASSLLTGNSGELFF	TGCGCCAGCAGCTTGCTCACAGGGAACTCCGGGGAGCTGTTTTTT
NA	TRBJ2-3	TRBV29-1	NA	CSVSGGTDTQYF	TGCAGCGTTTCAGGAGGTACAGATACGCAGTATTTT
once	TRBJ2-5	TRBV27	TRBD2	CASTARGGWVRPKQETQYF	TGTGCCAGCACGGCTCGGGGGGGGTGGGTCCGCCCCAAACAAGAGACCCAGTACTTC
NA	TRBJ2-7	TRBV18	NA	CASSPESHEQYF	TGTGCCAGCTCACCAGAGAGCCACGAGCAGTACTTC
NA	TRBJ1-5	TRBV4-1	NA	CASSQDPVNRFSNQPQHF	TGCGCCAGCAGCCAAGATCCGGTAAATCGTTTTAGCAATCAGCCCCAGCATTTT
NA	TRBJ2-1	TRBV5-6	NA	CASSLQGGVDNEQFF	TGTGCCAGCAGCCTACAGGGGGGGGTGGACAATGAGCAGTTCTTC
NA	TRBJ1-2	TRBV30	TRBD1	CAWSQDRDEGYTF	TGTGCCTGGAGTCAAGACAGGGACGAAGGCTACACCTTC
NA	TRBJ2-2	TRBV9	NA	CASSVVGDSNTGELFF	TGTGCCAGCAGCGTAGTTGGGGACTCGAACACCGGGGAGCTGTTTTTT
NA	TRBJ2-1	TRBV6-2/TRBV6-3	TRBD1	CASSSPLRDSGDEQFF	TGTGCCAGCAGTTCCCCCCTCCGGGACAGTGGGGATGAGCAGTTCTTC
few	TRBJ1-5	TRBV7-2	NA	CASSLALWGGIRGQPQHF	TGTGCCAGCAGCTTAGCGCTATGGGGGGGGATCAGAGGTCAGCCCCAGCATTTT
NA	TRBJ1-2	TRBV24-1	NA	CATSGRGYDYGYTF	TGTGCCACCAGTGGAAGGGGATACGACTATGGCTACACCTTC
NA	TRBJ1-4	TRBV6-1	TRBD1	CASSALLPGQYDEKLFF	TGTGCCAGCAGTGCACTGCTGCCGGGACAGTATGATGAAAAACTGTTTTTT
NA	TRBJ2-7	TRBV6-2/TRBV6-3	TRBD1	CASSYAPDRGGYEQYF	TGTGCCAGCAGTTACGCCCCTGACAGGGGAGGCTACGAGCAGTACTTC
NA	TRBJ2-1	TRBV15	TRBD2	CATSSPRPQKNSGAHSYNEQFF	TGTGCCACCAGCAGCCCAAGGCCACAAAAAAATAGCGGGGCACACTCCTACAATGAGCAGTTCTTC
NA	TRBJ1-1	TRBV5-1	TRBD1	CASSWTGGSEAFF	TGCGCCAGCAGCTGGACAGGGGGGAGTGAAGCTTTCTTT
NA	TRBJ1-1	TRBV6-5	NA	CASSYGRMNTEAFF	TGTGCCAGCAGTTACGGCAGGATGAACACTGAAGCTTTCTTT
NA	TRBJ2-5	TRBV6-2/TRBV6-3	TRBD1	CASSYFPDREETQYF	TGTGCCAGCAGTTACTTCCCGGACAGGGAAGAGACCCAGTACTTC
few	TRBJ2-7	TRBV16	NA	CASSQSLDGSRYF	TGTGCCAGCAGCCAATCTTTGGATGGGAGTCGGTACTTC
NA	TRBJ1-6	TRBV3-1/TRBV3-2	NA	CASSQDPAGSYNSPLHF	TGTGCCAGCAGCCAAGATCCTGCGGGCTCCTATAATTCACCCCTCCACTTT
NA	TRBJ1-5	TRBV28	NA	CASSSGGAGSNQPQHF	TGTGCCAGCAGTTCGGGGGGGGCGGGCTCCAATCAGCCCCAGCATTTT
NA	TRBJ1-1	TRBV19	TRBD1	CASTSQGMNTEAFF	TGTGCCAGTACCTCACAGGGGATGAACACTGAAGCTTTCTTT
NA	TRBJ1-5	TRBV2	TRBD1	CASSDRVIGQPQHF	TGTGCCAGCAGCGACAGGGTAATAGGTCAGCCCCAGCATTTT
NA	TRBJ1-1	TRBV6-5	NA	CASSRVTGSTAFF	TGTGCCAGCAGTAGAGTTACAGGGTCGACAGCTTTCTTT
NA	TRBJ1-1	TRBV19	NA	CASNLGGGEAFF	TGTGCCAGCAACTTGGGGGGTGGGGAAGCTTTCTTT
once	TRBJ1-4	TRBV5-8	NA	CASSTSDLREKLFF	TGTGCCAGCAGCACATCGGACTTAAGGGAAAAACTGTTTTTT
NA	TRBJ1-2	TRBV5-6	TRBD1	CASRPDQGARAHGYTF	TGTGCCAGCAGGCCAGATCAGGGGGCGCGGGCCCATGGCTACACCTTC
NA	TRBJ2-7	TRBV29-1	TRBD1	CSVDALRDRGRKEQYF	TGCAGCGTTGACGCCCTCCGGGACAGGGGGCGAAAGGAGCAGTACTTC
few	TRBJ2-5	TRBV11-3	TRBD1	CASTLRGGQETQYF	TGTGCCAGCACCCTAAGAGGGGGCCAGGAGACCCAGTACTTC
few	TRBJ1-6	TRBV9	NA	CASSVNRVDSPLHF	TGTGCCAGCAGCGTAAACAGGGTGGATTCACCCCTCCACTTT
NA	TRBJ2-2	TRBV7-9	TRBD2	CASSPREGTNTGELFF	TGTGCCAGCAGCCCAAGGGAGGGCACGAACACCGGGGAGCTGTTTTTT
once	TRBJ1-5	TRBV7-2	TRBD1	CASGPGQGIISNQPQHF	TGTGCCAGCGGCCCGGGACAGGGTATTATTAGCAATCAGCCCCAGCATTTT
NA	TRBJ2-5	TRBV19	TRBD1	CASSVSTGDVTQYF	TGTGCCAGTAGTGTATCCACAGGGGACGTGACCCAGTACTTC
NA	TRBJ1-1	TRBV11-1	NA	CASRPAQGTEAFF	TGTGCCAGCAGACCAGCACAGGGAACTGAAGCTTTCTTT
NA	TRBJ1-3	TRBV19	NA	CASTNSDSISGNTIYF	TGTGCCAGTACCAACTCCGACAGTATCTCTGGAAACACCATATATTTT